These 22 T cell receptor beta chains originate from one sample sequenced in a study of identifying expanded T cells in peripheral blood. Assay used: immunoSEQ multiplex PCR; TCRdb lists only in-frame clones, some missing. The sample has tens of thousands of clones, more than 70% seen once. Sequenced: blood. These receptors were obtained from a person aged 18 to 75 in good health.

This chain uses TRBV27 with TRBJ2-7; possibly TRBD1 for D (5 bases). The CDR3 spans 15 residues. V was clipped by 4 bases and J by 1 base, with 14 bases between them. Germline values: CDR1 MNHEY, CDR2 SMNVEV (reference sequence). The CDR3 sequence: CASSSRQPGSYEQYF. The CDR3 region has the DNA TGTGCCAGCAGTTCCCGACAGCCTGGATCCTACGAGCAGTACTTC.

The V and J genes are TRBV9 and TRBJ2-7, with D hard to call. V gave up 0 bases and J gave up 3 bases, with 10 bases separating them. The CDR3 is made up of 14 amino acids. Germline loops: CDR1 SGDLS, CDR2 YYNGEE. Here the CDR3 DNA reads TGTGCCAGCAGCGTAGGAGGTGGAAACTACGAGCAGTACTTC. Encoded protein: CASSVGGGNYEQYF.

The J gene is TRBJ2-5, the V gene TRBV19; possibly TRBD2 for D (7 bases). Germline V gene data show CDR1 as LNHDA and CDR2 as SQIVND (reference sequence). V was pared by 6 bases and J by 5 bases, with 10 bases between. This CDR3 is built from 12 residues. DNA of the CDR3: TGTGCCAGTAGCGGGGGGCGGGAGACCCAGTACTTC. Its protein product is CASSGGRETQYF.

This clone was counted once. The chain is built from TRBV30 and TRBJ2-5, with D tentatively TRBD1 or TRBD2 (5 bases each). This CDR3 has 16 residues. The germline V and J ends were trimmed by 2 bases and 10 bases, with 26 bases remaining between them. The germline gives CDR1 GTSNPN, CDR2 SVGIG (reference sequence). The CDR3, as DNA: TGTGCCTGGAGTCCCGAAACCCGGGACCCTGGGATGGGCCAGTACTTC. Translating gives CAWSPETRDPGMGQYF.

This rearrangement joins TRBV5-1 to TRBJ2-7, with 8 nucleotides matching TRBD1. Germline CDR1 and CDR2: SGHRS and YFSETQ. V shed 4 bases and J 7 bases; nucleotides not matched to a gene: 10. This CDR3 has 14 residues. The CDR3 coding sequence is TGCGCCAGCAGCAAGGGACAGGCCCTAGAAGAGCAGTACTTC. It is translated as CASSKGQALEEQYF.

V and J are TRBV4-2 and TRBJ2-3; 8 bases are a match to TRBD2. CDR1 LGHNA and CDR2 YNFKEQ come from the germline V gene. The V gene end was trimmed by 1 base and the J gene end by 6 bases; junction bases not matched to a gene: 9. This CDR3 has 16 residues. CDR3 in DNA: TGTGCCAGCAGCCAAGGCTGGCGGGAGGCGGGGGATACGCAGTATTTT. The encoded protein is CASSQGWREAGDTQYF.

CDR3 nucleotides: TGTGCCAGCAGCCGAGCTAGCGGGGGAACGCAGTATTTT. It encodes CASSRASGGTQYF. The chain uses TRBV6-5 and TRBJ2-3; 10 bases match TRBD2. The J segment lost 9 bases and the V segment lost 6 bases, leaving 6 bases of the junction unmatched. CDR1 and CDR2 from the germline V gene are MNHEY and SVGAGI. This CDR3 contains 13 residues.

J is TRBJ2-1 and V is TRBV9, with D possibly TRBD2 on 5 matching bases. This CDR3 is built from 12 residues. Germline CDR1 reads SGDLS; CDR2 reads YYNGEE. Trimming stripped 5 bases from V and 9 bases from J, with 12 bases between. The DNA for the CDR3 is TGTGCCAGCAGTCCCGTGGAGGCTGAGCAGTTCTTC. Translation: CASSPVEAEQFF.

The chain uses TRBV11-2 and TRBJ2-5, with a possible D match to TRBD1 (6 bases). Trimming left V 5 bases short and J 0 bases short, with 13 bases between. Germline V gene data show CDR1 as SGHAT and CDR2 as FQNNGV. The CDR3 contains 15 residues. CDR3 amino acids: CASSPTGHYQETQYF. The CDR3 DNA follows: TGTGCCAGCAGCCCTACAGGGCACTACCAAGAGACCCAGTACTTC.

For the CDR3, the DNA is TGTGCCAGCAGTTTATGGATTTCCGGGGCCAACGTCCTGACTTTC. Amino acid sequence: CASSLWISGANVLTF. The V and J genes are TRBV28 and TRBJ2-6; D is ambiguous. The CDR3 contains 15 residues. Trimming took off 0 bases at V and 4 bases at J, with 7 bases between the two ends. Germline V CDR1 and CDR2: MDHEN, SYDVKM.

The genes are TRBV6-5 and TRBJ2-1; D gene unclear. V shed 6 bases and J shed 3 bases, with 15 bases lying between them. The CDR3 has 15 residues. CDR1 MNHEY and CDR2 SVGAGI come from the germline V gene. This chain's CDR3 is CASSRPWRGYNEQFF. The CDR3 region has the DNA TGTGCCAGCAGCCGACCCTGGCGTGGCTACAATGAGCAGTTCTTC.

The CDR3 DNA reads as TGCGCCAGCAGCAAAATGGGGACAGGGGGAGAGACCCAGTACTTC. The encoded protein is CASSKMGTGGETQYF. The V call is TRBV5-1, the J call TRBJ2-5; 11 bases are shared with TRBD1. This CDR3 has 15 residues. The germline V gene encodes CDR1 SGHRS and CDR2 YFSETQ. Trimming cost V 4 bases and J 4 bases; bases outside gene matches: 6.

The chain couples TRBV4-3 to TRBJ1-5; D not resolved. The germline gives CDR1 LGHNA, CDR2 YSLEER. This CDR3 contains 13 residues. The V and J ends lost 0 bases and 6 bases respectively, with 6 bases between them. The CDR3 nucleotides read TGCGCCAGCAGCCAAGACCCCGGTCAGCCCCAGCATTTT. This sequence encodes CASSQDPGQPQHF.

This chain links TRBV5-1 with TRBJ1-1, with D unresolved. The CDR3 spans 14 residues. Trimming shortened V by 0 bases and J by 1 base, and 7 bases separated the two germline ends. Germline CDR1 SGHRS, CDR2 YFSETQ. The CDR3 here is CASSLGSGNTEAFF. In DNA form, the CDR3 reads TGCGCCAGCAGCTTGGGTTCAGGGAACACTGAAGCTTTCTTT.

The chain has TRBV2 and TRBJ1-1; D perhaps matches TRBD1 (6 bases). This CDR3 comprises 13 residues. The germline gives CDR1 SNHLY, CDR2 FYNNEI. Trimming removed 7 bases at V and 3 bases at J, with 12 bases between. CDR3: CASIAGADTEAFF. CDR3 sequence (DNA): TGTGCCAGCATCGCGGGGGCTGACACTGAAGCTTTCTTT.

V and J are TRBV19 and TRBJ1-6; D perhaps matches TRBD1 (6 bases). This CDR3 is 12 amino acids long. V was pared by 3 bases and J by 13 bases, with 10 bases between. The germline V gene encodes CDR1 LNHDA and CDR2 SQIVND (reference sequence). In DNA form, the CDR3 reads TGTGCCAGTAGTATGGCAGGGGCTCCCCTCCACTTT. As protein: CASSMAGAPLHF. Full variable domain (remainder filled in from reference TRBV19 and TRBJ1-6): DGGITQSPKYLFRKEGQNVTLSCEQNLNHDAMYWYRQDPGQGLRLIYYSQIVNDFQKGDIAEGYSVSREKKESFPLTVTSAQKNPTAFYLCASSMAGAPLHFGNGTRLTVT.

This chain joins TRBV6-6 and TRBJ2-3; 12 bases match TRBD2. Germline values: CDR1 MNHNY, CDR2 SVGAGI (reference sequence). The V gene end was trimmed by 2 bases and the J gene end by 10 bases; junction bases not matched to a gene: 10. The CDR3 runs 16 residues. For the CDR3, the DNA is TGTGCCAGCAGTTACCTAGCGGGAGGGCCAAGGATGGCGCAGTATTTT. Protein product: CASSYLAGGPRMAQYF.

This rearrangement joins TRBV15 to TRBJ2-1; maybe TRBD2 (5 bases). With 3 bases removed from V and 7 bases from J, the gap between germline ends came to 16 bases. Germline V CDR1 and CDR2: LNHNV, YYDKDF (reference sequence). CDR3 length equals 15 residues. Written as DNA, the CDR3 is TGTGCCACCAGCAGGGATCATAAAACGGGAAATGAGCAGTTCTTC. It translates to CATSRDHKTGNEQFF. Full variable domain (remainder filled in from reference TRBV15 and TRBJ2-1): DAMVIQNPRYQVTQFGKPVTLSCSQTLNHNVMYWYQQKSSQAPKLLFHYYDKDFNNEADTPDNFQSRRPNTSFCFLDIRSPGLGDTAMYLCATSRDHKTGNEQFFGPGTRLTVL.

The chain links TRBV30 to TRBJ1-6; no clear D. CDR1 is GTSNPN, CDR2 SVGIG, per germline (reference sequence). V was clipped by 3 bases and J by 7 bases, with 4 bases between them. The CDR3 has 11 amino acids. The CDR3 nucleotides read TGTGCCTGGAGCCTGAATTCACCCCTCCACTTT. This encodes CAWSLNSPLHF. Filled out from reference TRBV30 and TRBJ1-6, the complete variable domain reads SQTIHQWPATLVQPVGSPLSLECTVEGTSNPNLYWYRQAAGRGLQLLFYSVGIGQISSEVPQNLSASRPQDRQFILSSKKLLLSDSGFYLCAWSLNSPLHFGNGTRLTVT.

V gene TRBV4-2 combines with J gene TRBJ2-3; either TRBD1 or TRBD2 may fit D (6 bases each). The CDR3 has 14 residues. Germline V gives CDR1 LGHNA, CDR2 YNFKEQ. V lost 7 bases, J lost 2 bases, and 13 bases lay in between. In DNA form, the CDR3 reads TGTGCCAGCACCGGGGGCGGTGACACAGATACGCAGTATTTT. The encoded protein is CASTGGGDTDTQYF.

V is TRBV6-1 and J is TRBJ2-7; D might be TRBD1 (6 bases). The CDR3 runs 15 residues. V was clipped by 7 bases and J by 0 bases, with 16 bases between them. Germline V gene sequence: CDR1 MNHNS, CDR2 SASEGT. The CDR3 here is CASTPWADSSYEQYF. The CDR3 DNA follows: TGTGCCAGCACCCCTTGGGCGGACAGCTCCTACGAGCAGTACTTC.

The chain employs TRBV7-6 and TRBJ1-2; 8 bases map to TRBD1. From germline, CDR1 is SGHVS and CDR2 FNYEAQ. This CDR3 region has 13 residues. V shed 5 bases, J shed 7 bases, and the junction held 6 bases outside the gene matches. In nucleotides, the CDR3 is TGTGCCAGCAGCCTACAGGGGGGACGTGGCTACACCTTC. Amino acids: CASSLQGGRGYTF.